This paragraph reports one TCR beta chain. This record comes from a study of blood T cell repertoires in COVID-19. Background on the study: Acute-phase and convalescent COVID-19 samples originated in the United States, Italy and Spain. T cells, B-cell-depleted T cells, or PBMCs supplied cDNA or gDNA.

The data were produced by immunoSEQ multiplex PCR, yet TCRdb's version contains in-frame clones alone and is incomplete. The table includes roughly 280,000 clones, 75% to 90% detected once. Trimming cost V 0 bases and J 5 bases, with 19 bases left between them. The CDR3 totals 17 residues. Germline V gene data show CDR1 as SGHNT and CDR2 as YENEEA. Specimen: peripheral blood. The rearrangement uses TRBV11-3 and TRBJ1-2; D not resolved. The TCR sequence derives from a woman in her 70s with acute or convalescent COVID-19. CDR3 bases: TGTGCCAGCAGCTTAGATGAACAGAAACCCCGCCTATATGGCTACACCTTC. Translated, it gives CASSLDEQKPRLYGYTF.